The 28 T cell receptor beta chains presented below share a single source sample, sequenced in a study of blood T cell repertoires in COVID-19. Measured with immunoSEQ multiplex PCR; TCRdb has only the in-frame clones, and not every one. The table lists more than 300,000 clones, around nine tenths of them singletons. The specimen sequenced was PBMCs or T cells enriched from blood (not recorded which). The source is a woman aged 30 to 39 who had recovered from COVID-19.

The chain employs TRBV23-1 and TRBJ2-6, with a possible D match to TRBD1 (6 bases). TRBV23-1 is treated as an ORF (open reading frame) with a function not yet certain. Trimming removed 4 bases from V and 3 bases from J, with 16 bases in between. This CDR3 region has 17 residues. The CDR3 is CASSRQAGKYGANVLTF. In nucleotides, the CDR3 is TGCGCCAGCAGTCGACAGGCTGGAAAATATGGGGCCAACGTCCTGACTTTC.

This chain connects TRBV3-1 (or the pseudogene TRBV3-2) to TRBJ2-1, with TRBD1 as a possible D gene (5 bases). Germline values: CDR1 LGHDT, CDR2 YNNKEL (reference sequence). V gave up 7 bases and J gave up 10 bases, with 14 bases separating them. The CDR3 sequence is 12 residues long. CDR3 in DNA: TGTGCCAGCACCATGGGGCATGCGGAGCAGTTCTTC. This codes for CASTMGHAEQFF.

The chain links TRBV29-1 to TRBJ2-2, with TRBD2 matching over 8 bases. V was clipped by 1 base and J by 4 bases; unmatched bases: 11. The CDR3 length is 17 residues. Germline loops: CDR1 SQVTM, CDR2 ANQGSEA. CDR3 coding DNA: TGCAGCGTTGAAGGTTCCAGCGGGAGCTTCGGCACCGGGGAGCTGTTTTTT. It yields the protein CSVEGSSGSFGTGELFF.

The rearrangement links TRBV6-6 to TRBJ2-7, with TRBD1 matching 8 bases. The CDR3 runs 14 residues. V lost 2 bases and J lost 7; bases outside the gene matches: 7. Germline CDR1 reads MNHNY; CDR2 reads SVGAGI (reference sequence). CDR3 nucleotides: TGTGCCAGCAGTTACCAGGGGGCGTCCGGGGAGCAGTACTTC. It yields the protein CASSYQGASGEQYF.

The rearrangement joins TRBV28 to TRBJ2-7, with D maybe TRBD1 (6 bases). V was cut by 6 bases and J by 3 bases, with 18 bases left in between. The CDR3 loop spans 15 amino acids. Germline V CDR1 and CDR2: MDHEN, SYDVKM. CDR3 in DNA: TGTGCCAGCAGCCCTCAACTGGGGGCCCGCTACGAGCAGTACTTC. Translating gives CASSPQLGARYEQYF.

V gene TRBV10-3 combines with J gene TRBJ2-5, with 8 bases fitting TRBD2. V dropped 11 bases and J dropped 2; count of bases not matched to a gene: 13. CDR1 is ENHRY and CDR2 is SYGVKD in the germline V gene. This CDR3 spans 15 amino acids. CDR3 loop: CAVGGAGAVQETQYF. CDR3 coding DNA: TGTGCCGTCGGGGGGGCAGGAGCGGTACAAGAGACCCAGTACTTC.

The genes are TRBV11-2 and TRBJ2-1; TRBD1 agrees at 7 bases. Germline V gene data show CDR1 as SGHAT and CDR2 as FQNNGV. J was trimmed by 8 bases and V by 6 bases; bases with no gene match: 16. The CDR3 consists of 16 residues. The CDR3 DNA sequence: TGTGCCAGCAGTCCTATTAGGAGACAGGGTATATATGAGCAGTTCTTC. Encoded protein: CASSPIRRQGIYEQFF.

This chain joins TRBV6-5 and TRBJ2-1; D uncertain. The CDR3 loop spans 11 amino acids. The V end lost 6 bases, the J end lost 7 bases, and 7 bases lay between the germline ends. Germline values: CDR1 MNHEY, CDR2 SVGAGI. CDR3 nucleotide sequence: TGTGCCAGCAGGGCAATTAATGAGCAGTTCTTC. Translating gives CASRAINEQFF.

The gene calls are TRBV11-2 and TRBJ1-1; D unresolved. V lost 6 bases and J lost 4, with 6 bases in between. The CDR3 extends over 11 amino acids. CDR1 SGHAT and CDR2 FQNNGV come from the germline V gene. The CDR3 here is CASSPSTEAFF. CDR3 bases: TGTGCCAGCAGTCCTTCCACTGAAGCTTTCTTT.

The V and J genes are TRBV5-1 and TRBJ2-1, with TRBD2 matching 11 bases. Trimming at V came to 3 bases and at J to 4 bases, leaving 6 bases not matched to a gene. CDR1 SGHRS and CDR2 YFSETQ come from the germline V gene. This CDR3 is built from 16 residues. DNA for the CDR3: TGCGCCAGCAGCTCGGGACTAGCGGAGATATACAATGAGCAGTTCTTC. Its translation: CASSSGLAEIYNEQFF. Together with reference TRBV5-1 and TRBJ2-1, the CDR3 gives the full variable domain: KAGVTQTPRYLIKTRGQQVTLSCSPISGHRSVSWYQQTPGQGLQFLFEYFSETQRNKGNFPGRFSGRQFSNSRSEMNVSTLELGDSALYLCASSSGLAEIYNEQFFGPGTRLTVL.

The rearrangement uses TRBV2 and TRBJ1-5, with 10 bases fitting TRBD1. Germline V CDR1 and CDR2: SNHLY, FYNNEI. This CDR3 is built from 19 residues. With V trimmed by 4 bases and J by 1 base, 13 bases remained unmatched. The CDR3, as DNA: TGTGCCAGCAGTGCAATATCGGGACAGGGGATGAGGAGCAATCAGCCCCAGCATTTT. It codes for CASSAISGQGMRSNQPQHF.

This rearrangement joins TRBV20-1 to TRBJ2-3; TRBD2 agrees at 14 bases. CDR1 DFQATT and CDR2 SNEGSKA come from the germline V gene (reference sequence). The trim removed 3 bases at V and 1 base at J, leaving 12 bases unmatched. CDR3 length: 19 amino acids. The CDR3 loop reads CSASFGLAGGLTGTDTQYF. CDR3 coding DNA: TGCAGTGCTAGTTTCGGACTAGCGGGAGGTTTGACTGGCACAGATACGCAGTATTTT.

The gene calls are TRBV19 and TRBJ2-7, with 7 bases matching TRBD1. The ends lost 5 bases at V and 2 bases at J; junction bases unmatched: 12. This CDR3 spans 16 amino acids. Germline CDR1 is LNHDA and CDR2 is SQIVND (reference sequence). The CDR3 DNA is TGTGCCAGTAGTGCCCCGACAGGGCCCTTAACCTACGAGCAGTACTTC. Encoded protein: CASSAPTGPLTYEQYF.

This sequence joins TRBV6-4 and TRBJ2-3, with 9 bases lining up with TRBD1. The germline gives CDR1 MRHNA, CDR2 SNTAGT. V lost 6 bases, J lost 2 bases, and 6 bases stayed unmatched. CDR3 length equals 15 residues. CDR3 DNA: TGTGCCAGCAGCCCCACAGGGGGCAACACAGATACGCAGTATTTT. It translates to CASSPTGGNTDTQYF.

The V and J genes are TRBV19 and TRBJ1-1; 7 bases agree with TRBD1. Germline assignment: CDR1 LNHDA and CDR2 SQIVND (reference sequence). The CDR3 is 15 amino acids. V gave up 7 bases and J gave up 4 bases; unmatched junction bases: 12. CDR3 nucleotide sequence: TGTGCCAGTACCACCAGGGGGGTCGGGATCACTGAAGCTTTCTTT. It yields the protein CASTTRGVGITEAFF.

The CDR3 spells CASSPGLTHNEQFF. For the CDR3, the DNA is TGTGCCAGCTCACCCGGACTGACCCACAATGAGCAGTTCTTC. V and J are TRBV18 and TRBJ2-1, with a tentative D call TRBD2 (5 bases). In germline, CDR1 is KGHSH, CDR2 LQKENI. This CDR3 has 14 residues. Trimming left V 3 bases short and J 5 bases short, with 11 bases between.

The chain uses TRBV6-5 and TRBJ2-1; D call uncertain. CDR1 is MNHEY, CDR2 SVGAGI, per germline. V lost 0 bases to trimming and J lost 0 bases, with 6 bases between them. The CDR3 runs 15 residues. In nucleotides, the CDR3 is TGTGCCAGCAGTTACTCCGTTAGCTCCTACAATGAGCAGTTCTTC. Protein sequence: CASSYSVSSYNEQFF.

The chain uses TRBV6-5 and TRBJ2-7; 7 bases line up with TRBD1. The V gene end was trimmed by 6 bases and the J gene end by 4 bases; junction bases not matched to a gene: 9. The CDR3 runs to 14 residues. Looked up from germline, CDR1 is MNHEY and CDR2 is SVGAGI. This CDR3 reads CASRQTGTAYEQYF. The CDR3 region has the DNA TGTGCCAGCAGGCAGACCGGGACAGCATACGAGCAGTACTTC.

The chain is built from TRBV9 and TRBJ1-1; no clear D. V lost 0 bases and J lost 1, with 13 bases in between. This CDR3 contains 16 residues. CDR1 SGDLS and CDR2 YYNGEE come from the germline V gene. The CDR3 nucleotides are TGTGCCAGCAGCGTAGTTGGGCAGGTCGGGAACACTGAAGCTTTCTTT. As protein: CASSVVGQVGNTEAFF.

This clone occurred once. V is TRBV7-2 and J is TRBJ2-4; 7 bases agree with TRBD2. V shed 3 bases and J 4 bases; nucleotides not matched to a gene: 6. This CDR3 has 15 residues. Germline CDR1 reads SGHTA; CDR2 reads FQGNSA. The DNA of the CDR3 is TGTGCCAGCAGCTTGGGGGGGACCGGGAAAAACATTCAGTACTTC. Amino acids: CASSLGGTGKNIQYF.

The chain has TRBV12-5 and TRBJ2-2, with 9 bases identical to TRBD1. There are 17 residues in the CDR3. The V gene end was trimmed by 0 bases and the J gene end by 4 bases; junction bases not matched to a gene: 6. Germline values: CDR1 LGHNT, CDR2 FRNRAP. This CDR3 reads CASGLVQGQGGTGELFF. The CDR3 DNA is TGTGCTAGTGGTTTGGTACAGGGACAGGGTGGCACCGGGGAGCTGTTTTTT.

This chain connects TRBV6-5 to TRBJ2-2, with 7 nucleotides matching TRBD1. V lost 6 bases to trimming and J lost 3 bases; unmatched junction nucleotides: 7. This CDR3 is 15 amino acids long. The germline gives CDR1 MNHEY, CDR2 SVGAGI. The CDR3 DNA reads TGTGCCAGCAGCTGGGACAGTCCCCACACCGGGGAGCTGTTTTTT. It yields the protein CASSWDSPHTGELFF.

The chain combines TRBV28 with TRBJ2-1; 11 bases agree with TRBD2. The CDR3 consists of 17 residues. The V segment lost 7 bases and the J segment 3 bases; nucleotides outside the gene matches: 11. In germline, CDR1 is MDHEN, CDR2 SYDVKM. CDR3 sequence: CASTLAGGPRRYNEQFF. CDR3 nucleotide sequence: TGTGCCAGCACCCTAGCGGGAGGACCCCGCCGCTACAATGAGCAGTTCTTC. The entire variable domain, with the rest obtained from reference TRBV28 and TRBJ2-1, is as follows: DVKVTQSSRYLVKRTGEKVFLECVQDMDHENMFWYRQDPGLGLRLIYFSYDVKMKEKGDIPEGYSVSREKKERFSLILESASTNQTSMYLCASTLAGGPRRYNEQFFGPGTRLTVL.

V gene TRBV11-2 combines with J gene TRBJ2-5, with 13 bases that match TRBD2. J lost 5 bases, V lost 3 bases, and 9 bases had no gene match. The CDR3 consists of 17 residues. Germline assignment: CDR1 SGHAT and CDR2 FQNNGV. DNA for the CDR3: TGTGCCAGCAGCTTCCGGACTAGCGGGAGTTCGCGGGAGACCCAGTACTTC. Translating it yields CASSFRTSGSSRETQYF. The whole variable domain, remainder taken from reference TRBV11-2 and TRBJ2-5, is EAGVAQSPRYKIIEKRQSVAFWCNPISGHATLYWYQQILGQGPKLLIQFQNNGVVDDSQLPKDRFSAERLKGVDSTLKIQPAKLEDSAVYLCASSFRTSGSSRETQYFGPGTRLLVL.

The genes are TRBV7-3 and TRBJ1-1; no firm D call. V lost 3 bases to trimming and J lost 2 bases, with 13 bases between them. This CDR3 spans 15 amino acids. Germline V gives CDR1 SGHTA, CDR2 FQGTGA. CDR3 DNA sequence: TGTGCCAGCAGCTTGCTTGGGGAGGTCAACACTGAAGCTTTCTTT. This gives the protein CASSLLGEVNTEAFF.

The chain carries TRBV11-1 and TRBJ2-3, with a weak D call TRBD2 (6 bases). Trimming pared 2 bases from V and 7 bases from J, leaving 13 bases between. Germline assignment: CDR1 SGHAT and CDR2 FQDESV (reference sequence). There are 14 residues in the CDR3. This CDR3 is CASSLNGGRNTQYF. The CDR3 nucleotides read TGTGCCAGCAGCTTAAATGGTGGGAGGAATACGCAGTATTTT.

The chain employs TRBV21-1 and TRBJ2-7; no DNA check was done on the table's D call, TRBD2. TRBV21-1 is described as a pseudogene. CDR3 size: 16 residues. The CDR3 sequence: CASSKHKTAGPYEQYF. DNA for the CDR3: TGTGCCAGCAGCAAGCATAAAACGGCGGGCCCCTACGAGCAGTACTTC.

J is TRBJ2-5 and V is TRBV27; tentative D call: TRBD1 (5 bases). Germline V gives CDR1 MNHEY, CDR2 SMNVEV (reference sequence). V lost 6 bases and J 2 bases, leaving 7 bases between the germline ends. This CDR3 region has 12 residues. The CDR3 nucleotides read TGTGCCAGCAGAGGGGTACAAGAGACCCAGTACTTC. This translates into CASRGVQETQYF.